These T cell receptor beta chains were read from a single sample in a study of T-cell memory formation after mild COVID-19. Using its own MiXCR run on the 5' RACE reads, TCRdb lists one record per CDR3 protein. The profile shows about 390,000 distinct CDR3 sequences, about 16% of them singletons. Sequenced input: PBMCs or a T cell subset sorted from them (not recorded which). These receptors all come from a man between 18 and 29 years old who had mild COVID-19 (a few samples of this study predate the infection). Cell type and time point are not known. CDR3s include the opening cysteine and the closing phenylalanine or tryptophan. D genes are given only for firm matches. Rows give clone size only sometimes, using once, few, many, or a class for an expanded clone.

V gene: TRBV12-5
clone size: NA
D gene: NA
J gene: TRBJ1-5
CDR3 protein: CASGLGSRQGSGQPQHF
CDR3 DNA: TGTGCTAGTGGTTTGGGATCACGTCAGGGCTCGGGTCAGCCCCAGCATTTT

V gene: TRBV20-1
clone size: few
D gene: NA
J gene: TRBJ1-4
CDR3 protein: CSAQGTSLAEKLFF
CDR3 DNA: TGCAGTGCCCAGGGTACCTCGTTGGCTGAAAAACTGTTTTTT

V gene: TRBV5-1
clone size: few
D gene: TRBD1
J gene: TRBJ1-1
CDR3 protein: CASSWTGDEAFF
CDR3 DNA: TGCGCCAGCAGTTGGACAGGGGATGAAGCTTTCTTT

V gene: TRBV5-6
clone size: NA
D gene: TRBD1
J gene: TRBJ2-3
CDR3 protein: CASSGRLQGARSTDTQYF
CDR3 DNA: TGTGCCAGCAGCGGAAGACTTCAGGGGGCGCGGAGCACAGATACGCAGTATTTT

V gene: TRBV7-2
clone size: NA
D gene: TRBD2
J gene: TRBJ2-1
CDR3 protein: CASSLWTSDNNEQFF
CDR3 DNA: TGTGCCAGCAGCTTATGGACTAGCGATAACAATGAGCAGTTCTTC

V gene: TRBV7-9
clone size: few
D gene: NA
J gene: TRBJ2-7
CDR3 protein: CASSLADDEQYF
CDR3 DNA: TGTGCCAGCAGCTTAGCCGACGACGAGCAGTACTTC

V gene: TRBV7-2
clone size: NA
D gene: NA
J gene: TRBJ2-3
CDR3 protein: CASRPPSTDTQYF
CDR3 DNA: TGTGCCAGCAGGCCTCCAAGCACAGATACGCAGTATTTT

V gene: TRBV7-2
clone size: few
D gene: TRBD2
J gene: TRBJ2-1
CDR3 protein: CASSLVGGGPNEQFF
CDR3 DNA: TGTGCCAGCAGCTTAGTCGGGGGGGGCCCCAATGAGCAGTTCTTC

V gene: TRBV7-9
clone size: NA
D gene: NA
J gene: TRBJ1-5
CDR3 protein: CASSLYQGGLEVGNQPQHF
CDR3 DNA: TGTGCCAGCAGCTTATATCAGGGCGGTCTGGAGGTGGGCAATCAGCCCCAGCATTTT

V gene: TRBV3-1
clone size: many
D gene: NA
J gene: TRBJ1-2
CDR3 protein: CASSQGRGVEYGYTF
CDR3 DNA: TGTGCCAGCAGCCAAGGCCGGGGGGTGGAGTATGGCTACACCTTC

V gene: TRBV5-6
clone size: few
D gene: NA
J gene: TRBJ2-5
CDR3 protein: CASSPPGGGETQYF
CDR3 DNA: TGTGCCAGCAGCCCTCCGGGTGGGGGAGAGACCCAGTACTTC

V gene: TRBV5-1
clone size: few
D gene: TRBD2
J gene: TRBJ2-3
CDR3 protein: CASSFSSGGTRTDTQYF
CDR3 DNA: TGCGCCAGCAGCTTTTCTAGCGGGGGGACCCGCACAGATACGCAGTATTTT

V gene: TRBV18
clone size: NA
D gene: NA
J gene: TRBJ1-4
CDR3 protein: CASSARDNEKLFF
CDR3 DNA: TGTGCCAGCTCAGCCAGGGATAATGAAAAACTGTTTTTT

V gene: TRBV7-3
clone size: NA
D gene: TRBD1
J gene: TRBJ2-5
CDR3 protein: CASSEDRGGGTQYF
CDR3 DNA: TGTGCCAGCAGCGAGGACAGGGGAGGAGGGACCCAGTACTTC

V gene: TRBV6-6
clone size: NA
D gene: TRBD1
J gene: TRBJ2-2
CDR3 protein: CAITGQANTGELFF
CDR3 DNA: TGTGCCATCACGGGACAGGCCAACACCGGGGAGCTGTTTTTT

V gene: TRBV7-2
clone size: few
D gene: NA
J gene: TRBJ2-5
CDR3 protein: CASSSAWGGEGGETQYF
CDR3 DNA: TGTGCCAGCAGCTCCGCCTGGGGGGGCGAGGGGGGTGAGACCCAGTACTTC

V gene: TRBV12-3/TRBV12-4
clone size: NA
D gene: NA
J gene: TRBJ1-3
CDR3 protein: CASSLGPGYQNTIYF
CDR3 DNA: TGTGCCAGCAGTTTAGGTCCAGGGTACCAAAACACCATATATTTT

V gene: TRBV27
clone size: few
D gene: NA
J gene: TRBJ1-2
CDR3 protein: CASSLSGGDGSRGYTF
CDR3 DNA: TGTGCCAGCAGTTTATCGGGTGGGGACGGGTCACGTGGCTACACCTTC

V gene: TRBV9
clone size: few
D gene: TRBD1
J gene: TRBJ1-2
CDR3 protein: CASSFTGTANYGYTF
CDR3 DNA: TGTGCCAGCAGCTTTACAGGGACAGCTAACTATGGCTACACCTTC

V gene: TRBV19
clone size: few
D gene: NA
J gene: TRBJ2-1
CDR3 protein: CASRSEGIYNEQFF
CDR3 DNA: TGTGCCAGTAGGTCCGAGGGGATCTACAATGAGCAGTTCTTC

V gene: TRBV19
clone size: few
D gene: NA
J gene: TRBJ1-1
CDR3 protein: CASSAPGHRNAEAFF
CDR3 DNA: TGTGCCAGTAGTGCCCCGGGACACCGGAACGCTGAAGCTTTCTTT

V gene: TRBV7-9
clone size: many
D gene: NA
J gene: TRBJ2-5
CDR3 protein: CASSLQGFGETQYF
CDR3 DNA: TGTGCCAGCAGCTTACAGGGTTTTGGGGAGACCCAGTACTTC

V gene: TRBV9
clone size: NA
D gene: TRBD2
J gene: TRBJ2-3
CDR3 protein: CASSGSAGTSGGRASTDTQYF
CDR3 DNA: TGTGCCAGCAGCGGTTCCGCCGGGACTAGCGGGGGAAGAGCTAGCACAGATACGCAGTATTTT

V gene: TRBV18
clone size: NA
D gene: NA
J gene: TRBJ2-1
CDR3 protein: CASSPRGSGYNEQFF
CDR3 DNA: TGTGCCAGCTCACCACGAGGTAGCGGATACAATGAGCAGTTCTTC